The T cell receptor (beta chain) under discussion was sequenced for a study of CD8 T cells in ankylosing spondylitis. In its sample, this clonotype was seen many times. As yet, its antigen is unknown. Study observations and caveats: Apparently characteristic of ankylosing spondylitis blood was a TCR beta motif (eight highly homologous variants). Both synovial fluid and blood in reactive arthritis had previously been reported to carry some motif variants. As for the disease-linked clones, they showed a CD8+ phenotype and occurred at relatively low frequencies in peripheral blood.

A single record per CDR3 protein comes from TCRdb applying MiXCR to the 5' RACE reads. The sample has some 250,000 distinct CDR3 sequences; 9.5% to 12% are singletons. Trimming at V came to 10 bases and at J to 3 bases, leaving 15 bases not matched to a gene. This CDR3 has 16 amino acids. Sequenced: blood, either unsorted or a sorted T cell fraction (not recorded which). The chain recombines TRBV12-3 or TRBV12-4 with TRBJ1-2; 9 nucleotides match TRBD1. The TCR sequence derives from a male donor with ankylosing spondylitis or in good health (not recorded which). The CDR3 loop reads CAILAGTGIFHYGYTF. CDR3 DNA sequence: TGTGCCATCTTGGCCGGGACAGGGATCTTCCACTATGGCTACACCTTC.